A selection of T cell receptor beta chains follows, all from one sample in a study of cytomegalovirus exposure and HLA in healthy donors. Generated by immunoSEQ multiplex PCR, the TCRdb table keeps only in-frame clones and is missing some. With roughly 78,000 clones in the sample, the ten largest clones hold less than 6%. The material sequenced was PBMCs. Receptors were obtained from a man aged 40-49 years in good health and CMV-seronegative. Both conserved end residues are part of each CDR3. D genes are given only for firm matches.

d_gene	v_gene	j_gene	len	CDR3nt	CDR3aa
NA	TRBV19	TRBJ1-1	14	TGTGCCAGTTCTCAATATCAGGCCGACACTGAAGCTTTCTTT	CASSQYQADTEAFF
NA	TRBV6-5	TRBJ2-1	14	TGTGCCAGCAGTTACCGGACAGCCTACAATGAGCAGTTCTTC	CASSYRTAYNEQFF
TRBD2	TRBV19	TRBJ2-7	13	TGTGCCAGTAGTAAGGGACTAGCCTACGAGCAGTACTTC	CASSKGLAYEQYF
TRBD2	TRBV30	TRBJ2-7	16	TGTGCCTGGAGTCCCCTCGGACTAGCGGGATCCTACGAGCAGTACTTC	CAWSPLGLAGSYEQYF
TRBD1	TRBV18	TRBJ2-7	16	TGTGCCAGCTCACCCCGGGGACAGGGGATATCCTACGAGCAGTACTTC	CASSPRGQGISYEQYF
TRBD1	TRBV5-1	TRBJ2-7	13	TGCGCCAGCACAAACCAGGGGGCGGACGAGCAGTACTTC	CASTNQGADEQYF
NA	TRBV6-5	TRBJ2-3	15	TGTGCCAGCAGCTTGGGGGCTCTTGATGCAGATACGCAGTATTTT	CASSLGALDADTQYF
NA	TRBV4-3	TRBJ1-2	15	TGCGCCAGCAGCCAAGAGTTTGCCAGGGAAGATGGCTACACCTTC	CASSQEFAREDGYTF
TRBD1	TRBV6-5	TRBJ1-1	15	TGTGCCAGCAGTTACTCGACAGGGGGCCAGACTGAAGCTTTCTTT	CASSYSTGGQTEAFF
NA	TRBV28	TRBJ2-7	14	TGTGCCAGCAGTTCTAGGCGAGGCCGGTACGAGCAGTACTTC	CASSSRRGRYEQYF
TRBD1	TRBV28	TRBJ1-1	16	TGTGCCAGCAGTTTATTCCCACAGGGGGCGCGCACTGAAGCTTTCTTT	CASSLFPQGARTEAFF
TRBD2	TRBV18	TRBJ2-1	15	TGTGCCAGCTCACCACCTAGCGGGGGGTACAATGAGCAGTTCTTC	CASSPPSGGYNEQFF
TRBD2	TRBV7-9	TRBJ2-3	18	TGTGCCAGCAGGCCACCTTCAGCGGGAGGCATTAGCACAGATACGCAGTATTTT	CASRPPSAGGISTDTQYF
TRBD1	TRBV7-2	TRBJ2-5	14	TGTGCCAGCAGCTACCCGGGACAGGGAAAGACCCAGTACTTC	CASSYPGQGKTQYF
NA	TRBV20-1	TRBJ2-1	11	TGCAGTGCTAGAGTACAACATTCACAGTTCTTC	CSARVQHSQFF
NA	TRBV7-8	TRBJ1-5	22	TGTGCCAGCAGCTTAGAGTATTTAGGCAGCCCGTTAGGGGGTGGCGACAATCAGCCCCAGCATTTT	CASSLEYLGSPLGGGDNQPQHF
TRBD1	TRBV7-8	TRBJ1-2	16	TGTGCCAGCAGCAAGAACACAGGGGCGCCTAACTATGGCTACACCTTC	CASSKNTGAPNYGYTF
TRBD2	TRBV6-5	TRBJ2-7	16	TGTGCCAGCAGTTCACCGAGTTCTAGCGGGGGTTACGAGCAGTACTTC	CASSSPSSSGGYEQYF
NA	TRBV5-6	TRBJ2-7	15	TGTGCCAGCAGTCTAGGGGGGGGCTTCGTCTACGAGCAGTACTTC	CASSLGGGFVYEQYF
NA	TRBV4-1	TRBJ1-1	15	TGCGCCAGCAGCCAGATTAGACAGACGAACACTGAAGCTTTCTTT	CASSQIRQTNTEAFF
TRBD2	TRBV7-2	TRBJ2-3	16	TGTGCCAGCAGCTTGCCTAGCGGTCCCGCCGGAGATACGCAGTATTTT	CASSLPSGPAGDTQYF
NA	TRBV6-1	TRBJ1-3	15	TGTGCCAGCAGTGTCCCCAGGGGCTCTGGAAACACCATATATTTT	CASSVPRGSGNTIYF
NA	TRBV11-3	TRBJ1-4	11	TGTGCCAGGGGGCCAGAAGAAAAACTGTTTTTT	CARGPEEKLFF
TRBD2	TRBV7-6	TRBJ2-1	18	TGTGCCAGCAGCCCGGGGGCCGCGGGGGGGAGCTCCTACAATGAGCAGTTCTTC	CASSPGAAGGSSYNEQFF
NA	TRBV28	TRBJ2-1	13	TGTGCCAGCAGTAGACAGTTATACAATGAGCAGTTCTTC	CASSRQLYNEQFF
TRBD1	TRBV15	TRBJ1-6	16	TGTGCCACCAGCAGAGGGTGGGGACAGAATAATTCACCCCTCCACTTT	CATSRGWGQNNSPLHF
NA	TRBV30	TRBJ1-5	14	TGTGCCTGGTCGAGCGGGTCCGGCAATCAGCCCCAGCATTTT	CAWSSGSGNQPQHF
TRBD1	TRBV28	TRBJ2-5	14	TGTGCCAGCAGCCCCACAGGGGGCCGGGAGACCCAGTACTTC	CASSPTGGRETQYF
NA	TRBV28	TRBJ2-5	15	TGTGCCAGCGGTGATCCTCAGGGGTACCAAGAGACCCAGTACTTC	CASGDPQGYQETQYF
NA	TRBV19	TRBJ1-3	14	TGTGCCAGTGGGGCACAGAGCTCTGGAAACACCATATATTTT	CASGAQSSGNTIYF
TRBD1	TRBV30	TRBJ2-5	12	TGTGCCTGGAGGCGGGACAGGGGGACCCAGTACTTC	CAWRRDRGTQYF
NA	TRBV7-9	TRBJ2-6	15	TGTGCCAGCAGCTTCGGGGGCTCTGGGGCCAACGTCCTGACTTTC	CASSFGGSGANVLTF
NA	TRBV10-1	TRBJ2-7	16	TGCGCCAGCAGTGAAAGGAGAAACGGGAGACGGGACGAGCAGTACTTC	CASSERRNGRRDEQYF
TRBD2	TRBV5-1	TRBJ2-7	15	TGCGCCAGCAGCTTGGGGACTAGCGGGGACTACGAGCAGTACTTC	CASSLGTSGDYEQYF
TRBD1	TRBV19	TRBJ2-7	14	TGTGCCAGTAGTATAACCAGGGGGTCCTACGAGCAGTACTTC	CASSITRGSYEQYF
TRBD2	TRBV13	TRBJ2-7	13	TGTGCCAGCAGCTCCGGGACTAGCGTCGAGCAGTACTTC	CASSSGTSVEQYF
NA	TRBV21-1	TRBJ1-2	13	TGTGCCAGCAGCACTCAATCGGACAGTTTCTACACCTTC	CASSTQSDSFYTF
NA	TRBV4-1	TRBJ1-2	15	TGCGCCAGCAGCCAGGGCAGCCGGACTAACTATGGCTACACCTTC	CASSQGSRTNYGYTF
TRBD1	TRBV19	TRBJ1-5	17	TGTGCCAGTAGTATGAAGAGGGGGCGCAGGGTCAATCAGCCCCAGCATTTT	CASSMKRGRRVNQPQHF
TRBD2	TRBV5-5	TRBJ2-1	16	TGTGCCAGCAGCCCAATGGATGGGACTACTTACAATGAGCAGTTCTTC	CASSPMDGTTYNEQFF
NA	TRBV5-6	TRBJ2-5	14	TGTGCCAGCAGCTTGTCAGGGGGGCAAGAGACCCAGTACTTC	CASSLSGGQETQYF
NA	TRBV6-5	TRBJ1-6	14	TGTGCCAGCAGTTACGGGAGGGACTCTTCACCCCTCCACTTT	CASSYGRDSSPLHF
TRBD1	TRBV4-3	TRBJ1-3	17	TGCGCCAGCAGCCAAGATGACCAGGGGGCGCGAGGAAACACCATATATTTT	CASSQDDQGARGNTIYF
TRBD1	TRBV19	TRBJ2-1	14	TGTGCCAGCTCCCGGGACAGGGAATTAGGTGAGCAGTTCTTC	CASSRDRELGEQFF
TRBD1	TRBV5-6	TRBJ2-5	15	TGTGCCAGCAGCCACAGGGGTTTGGGGCAAGAGACCCAGTACTTC	CASSHRGLGQETQYF
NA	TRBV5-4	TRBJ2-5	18	TGTGCCAGCAGCTTGGAGGTTGGTGGCCAGGGGTCTCCTGAGACCCAGTACTTC	CASSLEVGGQGSPETQYF